These 9 T cell receptor beta chains were all obtained from the same sample, sequenced in a study of T cell clones after liver transplantation. The assay was immunoSEQ multiplex PCR, and TCRdb's table has in-frame clones only and misses some. Of some 75,000 clones listed, about 80% are singletons. The sample in question was CD4+ T cells from blood, obtained before liver transplant. The source is a human donor who received a liver transplant.

In its sample, this clone was seen a few times. The chain recombines TRBV18 with TRBJ2-5; the D is unclear. The CDR3 covers 14 residues. CDR1 is KGHSH, CDR2 LQKENI, per germline. V was clipped by 2 bases and J by 5 bases, with 12 bases between them. The CDR3 DNA reads TGTGCCAGCTCACCAGTTGTGGTATCGGAGACCCAGTACTTC. Translated, it gives CASSPVVVSETQYF.

V and J are TRBV5-3 and TRBJ1-2; D is ambiguous. TRBV5-3 is designated an ORF whose function remains uncertain. V was trimmed by 0 bases and J by 13 bases, leaving 16 bases between them. CDR3 size: 13 residues. CDR3 sequence: CARSLVLPRLSTF. The CDR3 region has the DNA TGTGCCAGAAGCTTGGTTCTACCGAGGCTAAGCACCTTC.

The chain recombines TRBV6-1 with TRBJ1-5; possible D gene TRBD1, 6 bases. Trimming took off 4 bases at V and 0 bases at J, with 16 bases between the two ends. The CDR3 covers 17 residues. The V gene's germline CDR1 is MNHNS and CDR2 SASEGT. The chain's CDR3 is CASSVLGAGYSNQPQHF. The CDR3 DNA follows: TGTGCCAGCAGTGTGCTGGGGGCGGGTTATAGCAATCAGCCCCAGCATTTT.

The rearrangement links TRBV19 to TRBJ1-5; weak D call: TRBD1 (5 bases). Between the trimmed V and J ends, which lost 6 bases and 0 bases, there was a span of 12 bases. Germline-derived CDR1 and CDR2 are LNHDA and SQIVND (reference sequence). This CDR3 spans 15 amino acids. In nucleotides, the CDR3 is TGTGCCAGTAGCCAACAGGATTATAGCAATCAGCCCCAGCATTTT. This translates into CASSQQDYSNQPQHF.

The CDR3 DNA follows: TGTGCCAGCAGCACAAGCCATGATACGCAGTATTTT. This gives the protein CASSTSHDTQYF. The chain uses TRBV6-5 and TRBJ2-3; D remains unclear. The CDR3 consists of 12 residues. Germline values: CDR1 MNHEY, CDR2 SVGAGI. The V end lost 6 bases, the J end lost 6 bases, and 10 bases lay between the germline ends.

This chain connects TRBV28 to TRBJ2-7; TRBD2 matches 7 bases. The germline V gene has CDR1 MDHEN and CDR2 SYDVKM. Unmatched junction bases numbered 17, after V lost 6 bases and J lost 3 bases. The CDR3 length is 17 residues. CDR3 DNA sequence: TGTGCCAGCAGACCCCTAGCGGTTGGAGGCCTCCTCTACGAGCAGTACTTC. Protein: CASRPLAVGGLLYEQYF.

This chain connects TRBV11-2 to TRBJ1-2; D unclear. Trimming left V 8 bases short and J 0 bases short, with 16 bases between. CDR3 size: 15 residues. Germline CDR1 and CDR2: SGHAT and FQNNGV. In nucleotides, the CDR3 is TGTGCCAGCCGTCGCCCTTACTCGACTAACTATGGCTACACCTTC. This translates into CASRRPYSTNYGYTF.

The V call is TRBV28, the J call TRBJ2-5; 8 positions agree with TRBD1. Trimming cost V 0 bases and J 6 bases; bases outside gene matches: 6. CDR1 MDHEN and CDR2 SYDVKM come from the germline V gene. The CDR3 loop spans 15 amino acids. The CDR3, as DNA: TGTGCCAGCAGTTTATGGAACCGGGACAGGAAGACCCAGTACTTC. It codes for CASSLWNRDRKTQYF.

The J gene is TRBJ1-1, the V gene TRBV6-5; D gene unclear. V lost 0 bases and J lost 11, with 10 bases in between. CDR3 length: 12 amino acids. Germline loops: CDR1 MNHEY, CDR2 SVGAGI. The CDR3 DNA reads TGTGCCAGCAGTTACTCGCGAGGGAATGCTTTCTTT. This encodes CASSYSRGNAFF.